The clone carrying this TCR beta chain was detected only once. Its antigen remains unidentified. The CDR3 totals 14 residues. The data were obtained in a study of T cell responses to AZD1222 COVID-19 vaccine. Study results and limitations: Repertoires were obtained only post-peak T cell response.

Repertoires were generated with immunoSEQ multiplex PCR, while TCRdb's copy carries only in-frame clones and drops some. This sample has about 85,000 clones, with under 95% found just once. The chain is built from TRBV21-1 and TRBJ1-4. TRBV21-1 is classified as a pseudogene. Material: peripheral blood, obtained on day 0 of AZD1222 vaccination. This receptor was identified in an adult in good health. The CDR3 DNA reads TGTGCCAGCTACACCGGGGCAACTAATGAAAAACTGTTTTTT. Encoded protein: CASYTGATNEKLFF.